This is a list of T cell receptor beta chains from one sample in a study of T cells in Graves' hyperthyroidism and ophthalmopathy. From the multiplex PCR reads, TCRdb called clonotypes with MiXCR, one entry per CDR3 protein. The sample lists around 480,000 distinct CDR3 sequences, 14% seen once, with less than 20% in the top ten. The sample taken for sequencing was blood. Receptors originate from a woman aged 18-35 years with Graves' hyperthyroidism. The CDR3 runs from the conserved cysteine through the conserved F or W. The D gene is left open where the match is weak. Clone size appears in some rows only: once, few, many, or a class for an expanded clone.

size	V	J	D	CDR3	DNA
.	TRBV24-1	TRBJ2-3	.	CATSATGTVADTQYF	TGTGCCACCAGTGCTACGGGGACGGTGGCAGATACGCAGTATTTT
many	TRBV12-3/TRBV12-4	TRBJ1-5	TRBD1	CASSWTGGGQPQHF	TGTGCCAGCAGTTGGACAGGGGGAGGCCAGCCCCAGCATTTT
many	TRBV20-1	TRBJ2-5	TRBD2	CSARGGLAGVETQYF	TGCAGTGCTAGAGGTGGCCTAGCGGGAGTGGAGACCCAGTACTTC
.	TRBV4-1	TRBJ2-7	TRBD2	CASSQEPGLAVYEQYF	TGCGCCAGCAGCCAGGAGCCGGGACTAGCAGTTTACGAGCAGTACTTC
.	TRBV19	TRBJ2-1	.	CASSTGLDNEQFF	TGTGCCAGTAGTACGGGACTCGACAATGAGCAGTTCTTC
few	TRBV12-3/TRBV12-4	TRBJ2-6	.	CASSLQGVANVLTF	TGTGCCAGCAGTTTACAGGGTGTGGCCAACGTCCTGACTTTC
many	TRBV7-9	TRBJ1-1	.	CASSLGTPNTEAFF	TGTGCCAGCAGCTTAGGGACACCGAACACTGAAGCTTTCTTT
many	TRBV12-3/TRBV12-4	TRBJ2-7	TRBD2	CASSLSGAVGEQYF	TGTGCCAGCAGTTTAAGCGGGGCTGTCGGGGAGCAGTACTTC
many	TRBV11-2	TRBJ1-1	.	CASSLDPGVDTEAFF	TGTGCCAGCAGCTTAGATCCAGGGGTGGACACTGAAGCTTTCTTT
few	TRBV10-1	TRBJ2-1	TRBD1	CASSESGSGRGLSNEQFF	TGCGCCAGCAGTGAGTCTGGCTCGGGCAGGGGGCTCTCCAATGAGCAGTTCTTC
many	TRBV14	TRBJ2-3	.	CASSPQWGTDTQYF	TGTGCCAGCAGCCCACAGTGGGGCACAGATACGCAGTATTTT
many	TRBV24-1	TRBJ2-1	.	CATRGHSKNEQFF	TGTGCCACCAGGGGCCATTCCAAGAATGAGCAGTTCTTC
few	TRBV5-1	TRBJ2-1	TRBD2	CASKTSGGRDEQFF	TGCGCCAGCAAGACTAGCGGGGGGAGGGATGAGCAGTTCTTC
many	TRBV6-1	TRBJ2-5	.	CASRGLAAQETQYF	TGTGCCAGCAGGGGCCTCGCCGCCCAAGAGACCCAGTACTTC
many	TRBV6-5	TRBJ2-5	TRBD2	CASSYTSGQETQYF	TGTGCCAGCAGTTACACTAGCGGCCAAGAGACCCAGTACTTC
.	TRBV20-1	TRBJ2-1	TRBD2	CSARDLLATYNEQFF	TGCAGTGCTAGAGATCTACTAGCGACGTACAATGAGCAGTTCTTC
many	TRBV14	TRBJ2-7	.	CASSQGYEQYF	TGTGCCAGCAGTCAGGGCTACGAGCAGTACTTC
many	TRBV12-3/TRBV12-4	TRBJ2-5	.	CASSLRGQGKETQYF	TGTGCCAGCAGTTTAAGAGGGCAGGGAAAAGAGACCCAGTACTTC
many	TRBV29-1	TRBJ1-2	TRBD1	CSADTGDYGYTF	TGCAGCGCGGACACAGGGGACTATGGCTACACCTTC
.	TRBV24-1	TRBJ2-1	TRBD1	CATGKTGGYNEQFF	TGTGCCACCGGAAAGACAGGGGGCTACAATGAGCAGTTCTTC
many	TRBV11-1	TRBJ2-3	TRBD2	CASSHLRTSRYTDTQYF	TGTGCCAGCAGCCATTTAAGGACTAGCCGATACACAGATACGCAGTATTTT
many	TRBV12-3/TRBV12-4	TRBJ1-1	.	CASSPPGLNTEAFF	TGTGCCAGCAGCCCCCCGGGACTGAACACTGAAGCTTTCTTT
many	TRBV10-2	TRBJ1-6	.	CASSYNPRTAYNSPLHF	TGCGCCAGCAGTTACAACCCTCGGACAGCTTATAATTCACCCCTCCACTTT
many	TRBV20-1	TRBJ2-7	TRBD1	CSARQGEKSYEQYF	TGCAGTGCCAGACAGGGGGAAAAGTCCTACGAGCAGTACTTC
many	TRBV3-1	TRBJ1-2	.	CASSQDSGFGYTF	TGTGCCAGCAGCCAAGATTCAGGTTTTGGCTACACCTTC
.	TRBV2	TRBJ2-1	TRBD1	CASSNRDRDFYNEQFF	TGTGCCAGCAGTAACCGGGACAGGGATTTCTACAATGAGCAGTTCTTC
many	TRBV27	TRBJ2-1	TRBD2	CASSPGTSGSPKEQFF	TGTGCCAGCAGTCCCGGGACTAGCGGGAGTCCCAAGGAGCAGTTCTTC
many	TRBV11-2	TRBJ2-1	.	CASSLARRGGQPEQFF	TGTGCCAGCAGCTTAGCCAGGAGGGGCGGACAGCCCGAGCAGTTCTTC
few	TRBV11-2	TRBJ1-4	.	CASSLAMGRTLTEKLFF	TGTGCCAGCAGCTTGGCCATGGGCAGGACTCTTACTGAAAAACTGTTTTTT
.	TRBV5-5	TRBJ2-1	TRBD2	CASSFRLAGRGRSSYNEQFF	TGTGCCAGCAGCTTCCGACTAGCGGGACGCGGTAGGAGCTCCTACAATGAGCAGTTCTTC
many	TRBV19	TRBJ2-1	TRBD1	CATSGWDSGYNEQFF	TGTGCCACCTCCGGGTGGGACAGTGGGTACAATGAGCAGTTCTTC
many	TRBV3-1	TRBJ2-1	.	CASSEPIGAHNEQFF	TGTGCCAGCAGCGAACCTATAGGCGCCCACAATGAGCAGTTCTTC
many	TRBV12-3/TRBV12-4	TRBJ1-5	.	CASRYSGQPQHF	TGTGCCAGCAGATACAGTGGGCAGCCCCAGCATTTT
many	TRBV27	TRBJ1-2	TRBD1	CASRGQLGKLYGYTF	TGTGCCAGCAGGGGACAGCTCGGGAAGCTCTATGGCTACACCTTC
many	TRBV25-1	TRBJ2-7	TRBD1	CASSDEGQGPSYEQYF	TGTGCCAGCAGTGATGAGGGACAGGGACCGTCCTACGAGCAGTACTTC
.	TRBV25-1	TRBJ1-6	.	CASSADRNTQYGPLHF	TGTGCCAGCAGTGCGGACAGAAATACGCAATACGGGCCCCTCCACTTT
many	TRBV6-1	TRBJ1-1	.	CASSSLPGGRNTEAFF	TGTGCCAGCAGTTCCCTTCCTGGGGGCAGGAACACTGAAGCTTTCTTT
many	TRBV25-1	TRBJ2-3	TRBD1	CASSVRDRSTDTQYF	TGTGCCAGCAGTGTCCGGGACAGAAGCACAGATACGCAGTATTTT
many	TRBV3-1	TRBJ2-7	TRBD2	CASSQDAGGYEQYF	TGTGCCAGCAGCCAAGATGCGGGGGGATACGAGCAGTACTTC
many	TRBV20-1	TRBJ1-1	.	CSAGGRDPRGEAFF	TGCAGTGCCGGGGGCCGGGATCCGAGGGGTGAAGCTTTCTTT
.	TRBV12-3/TRBV12-4	TRBJ1-6	.	CASRRSDNSPLHF	TGTGCCAGCAGACGGAGCGATAATTCACCCCTCCACTTT
.	TRBV14	TRBJ2-3	TRBD2	CASSQQAGGPTDTQYF	TGTGCCAGCAGCCAACAAGCGGGAGGCCCCACAGATACGCAGTATTTT
many	TRBV6-1	TRBJ2-3	.	CASLKRRTDTQYF	TGTGCCAGTTTAAAGCGACGCACAGATACGCAGTATTTT
few	TRBV18	TRBJ2-4	TRBD1	CASSSPGTGGYIQYF	TGTGCCAGCTCTTCCCCTGGGACAGGGGGCTACATTCAGTACTTC
.	TRBV9	TRBJ1-5	.	CASGGAWEGQPQHF	TGTGCCAGCGGGGGGGCGTGGGAGGGTCAGCCCCAGCATTTT
.	TRBV5-1	TRBJ2-5	.	CASSSHPGHEQETQYF	TGCGCCAGCAGCTCCCACCCGGGACACGAGCAAGAGACCCAGTACTTC
few	TRBV20-1	TRBJ2-3	TRBD1	CSARDGDRATDTQYF	TGCAGTGCTAGAGATGGGGACAGGGCCACAGATACGCAGTATTTT
many	TRBV20-1	TRBJ1-2	.	CSAGGGAHGYTF	TGCAGTGCTGGGGGGGGGGCTCATGGCTACACCTTC
many	TRBV7-6	TRBJ1-3	TRBD1	CASRAGTASGNTIYF	TGTGCCAGCAGGGCCGGGACAGCCTCTGGAAACACCATATATTTT
many	TRBV11-3	TRBJ2-1	.	CASNPRAGVYNEQFF	TGTGCCAGCAACCCCAGGGCAGGGGTGTACAATGAGCAGTTCTTC
many	TRBV6-1	TRBJ2-2	.	CASMRRGAGELFF	TGTGCCAGCATGAGGAGGGGAGCCGGGGAGCTGTTTTTT
many	TRBV18	TRBJ2-1	TRBD2	CASSPGSGRTGNEQFF	TGTGCCAGCTCACCCGGTAGCGGGAGAACAGGTAATGAGCAGTTCTTC
.	TRBV19	TRBJ1-2	.	CASSLGAGYTF	TGTGCCAGTAGTTTGGGAGCTGGCTACACCTTC
.	TRBV12-3/TRBV12-4	TRBJ2-3	TRBD2	CASAGTSGSRDTQYF	TGTGCCAGCGCCGGGACTAGCGGGAGCAGAGATACGCAGTATTTT
.	TRBV28	TRBJ2-2	TRBD1	CASSSTGALTGELFF	TGTGCCAGCAGCTCCACAGGGGCTCTCACCGGGGAGCTGTTTTTT
many	TRBV3-1	TRBJ1-1	.	CASRARGTEAFF	TGTGCCAGCAGAGCTCGGGGCACTGAAGCTTTCTTT
many	TRBV30	TRBJ2-1	TRBD2	CAWSVRRGLGRLGKFF	TGTGCCTGGAGTGTACGGCGGGGACTAGGGAGGTTAGGAAAGTTCTTC
many	TRBV30	TRBJ1-6	.	CALEGGLNSPLHF	TGTGCCTTGGAGGGCGGGTTGAATTCACCCCTCCACTTT
many	TRBV11-2	TRBJ2-4	TRBD2	CASSFGLAVDIQYF	TGTGCCAGCAGCTTCGGACTAGCGGTCGACATTCAGTACTTC